The clone carrying this T cell receptor (beta chain) has more than one count but fewer than ten. Its antigen is unidentified. This specimen comes from a study of T-cell memory formation after mild COVID-19. Study outcomes and limitations: Shrinking CD4+ clones resided mostly in CM and EM, and CD8+ ones in EMRA.

The CDR3 is 15 amino acids. CDR1 and CDR2 from the germline V gene are MNHEY and SVGAGI. V dropped 6 bases and J dropped 7 bases, with 18 bases sitting between them. MiXCR, run by TCRdb on the 5' RACE reads, gives a single entry per CDR3 protein. This table holds 250,000 to 300,000 distinct CDR3 sequences, around 15% found once. This receptor was identified in a man younger than 35 who had mild COVID-19 (a few samples of this study predate the infection). Cell type and time point are not known. The specimen sequenced was PBMCs or a T cell subset sorted from them (not recorded which). The chain has TRBV6-5 and TRBJ1-4, with a possible D match to TRBD1 (6 bases). CDR3 protein: CASSRRGGVGEKLFF. DNA of the CDR3: TGTGCCAGCAGCCGCAGGGGAGGGGTAGGTGAAAAACTGTTTTTT.